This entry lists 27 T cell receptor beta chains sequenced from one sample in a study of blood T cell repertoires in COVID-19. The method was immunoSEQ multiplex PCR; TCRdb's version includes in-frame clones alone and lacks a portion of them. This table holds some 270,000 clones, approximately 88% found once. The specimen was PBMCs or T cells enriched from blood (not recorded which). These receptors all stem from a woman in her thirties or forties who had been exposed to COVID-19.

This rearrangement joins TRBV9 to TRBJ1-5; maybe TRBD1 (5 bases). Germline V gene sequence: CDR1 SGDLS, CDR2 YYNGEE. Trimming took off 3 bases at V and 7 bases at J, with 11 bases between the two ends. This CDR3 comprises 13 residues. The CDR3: CASSATGGQPQHF. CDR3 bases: TGTGCCAGCAGCGCAACTGGGGGGCAGCCCCAGCATTTT.

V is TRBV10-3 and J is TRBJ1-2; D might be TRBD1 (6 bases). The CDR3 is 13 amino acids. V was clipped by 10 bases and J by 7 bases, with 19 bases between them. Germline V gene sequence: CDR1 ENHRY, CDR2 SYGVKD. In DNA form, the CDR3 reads TGTGCCACCGCGGACAGCGATAGAGGTGGCTACACCTTC. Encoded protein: CATADSDRGGYTF.

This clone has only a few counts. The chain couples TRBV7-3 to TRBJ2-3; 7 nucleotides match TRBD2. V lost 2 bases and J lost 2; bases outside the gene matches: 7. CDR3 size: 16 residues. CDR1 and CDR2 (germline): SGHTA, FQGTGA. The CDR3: CASSLCLAAITDTQYF. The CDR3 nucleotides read TGTGCCAGCAGCTTATGTCTAGCGGCCATCACAGATACGCAGTATTTT.

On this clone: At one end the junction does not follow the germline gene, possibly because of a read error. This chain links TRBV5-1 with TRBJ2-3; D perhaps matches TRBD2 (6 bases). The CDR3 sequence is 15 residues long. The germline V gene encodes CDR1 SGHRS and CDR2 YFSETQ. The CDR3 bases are TGCGCCACCAGCGTGAATGTCGGGAGTACAGATACGCAGTATTTT. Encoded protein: CATSVNVGSTDTQYF. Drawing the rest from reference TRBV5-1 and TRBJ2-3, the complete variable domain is KAGVTQTPRYLIKTRGQQVTLSCSPISGHRSVSWYQQTPGQGLQFLFEYFSETQRNKGNFPGRFSGRQFSNSRSEMNVSTLELGDSALYLCATSVNVGSTDTQYFGPGTRLTVL.

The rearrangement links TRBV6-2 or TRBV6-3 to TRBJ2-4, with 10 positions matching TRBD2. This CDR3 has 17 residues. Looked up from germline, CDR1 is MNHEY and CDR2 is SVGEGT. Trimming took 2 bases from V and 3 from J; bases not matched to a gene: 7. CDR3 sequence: CASSYPPQRGGKNIQYF. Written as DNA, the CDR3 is TGTGCCAGCAGTTACCCGCCGCAGCGGGGGGGCAAAAACATTCAGTACTTC.

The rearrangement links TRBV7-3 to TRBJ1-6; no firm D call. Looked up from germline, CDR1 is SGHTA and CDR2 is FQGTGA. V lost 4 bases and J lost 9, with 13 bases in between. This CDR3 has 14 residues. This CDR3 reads CASSSSASFSPLHF. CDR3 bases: TGTGCCAGCAGCTCCAGTGCCTCTTTTTCACCCCTCCACTTT.

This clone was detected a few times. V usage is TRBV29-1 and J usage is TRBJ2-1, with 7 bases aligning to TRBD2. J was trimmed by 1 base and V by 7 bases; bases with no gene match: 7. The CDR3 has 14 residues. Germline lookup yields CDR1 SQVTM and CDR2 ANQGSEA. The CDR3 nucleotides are TGCAGCGCGGAGCGGGGATTGTCCTACAATGAGCAGTTCTTC. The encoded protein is CSAERGLSYNEQFF.

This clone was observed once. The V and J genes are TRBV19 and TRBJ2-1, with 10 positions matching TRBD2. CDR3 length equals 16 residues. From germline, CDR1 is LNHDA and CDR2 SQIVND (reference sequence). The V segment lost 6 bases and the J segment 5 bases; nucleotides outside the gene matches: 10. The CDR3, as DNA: TGTGCCAGTAGGGACCCACTAGCGGGAAAGGACAATGAGCAGTTCTTC. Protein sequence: CASRDPLAGKDNEQFF. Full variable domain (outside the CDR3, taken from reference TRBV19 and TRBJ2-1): DGGITQSPKYLFRKEGQNVTLSCEQNLNHDAMYWYRQDPGQGLRLIYYSQIVNDFQKGDIAEGYSVSREKKESFPLTVTSAQKNPTAFYLCASRDPLAGKDNEQFFGPGTRLTVL.

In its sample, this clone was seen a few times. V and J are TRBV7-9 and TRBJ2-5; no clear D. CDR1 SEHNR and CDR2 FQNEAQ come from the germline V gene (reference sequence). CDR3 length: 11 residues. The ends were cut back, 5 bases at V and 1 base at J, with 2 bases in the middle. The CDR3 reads CASSLQETQYF. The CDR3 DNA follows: TGTGCCAGCAGCCTCCAAGAGACCCAGTACTTC.

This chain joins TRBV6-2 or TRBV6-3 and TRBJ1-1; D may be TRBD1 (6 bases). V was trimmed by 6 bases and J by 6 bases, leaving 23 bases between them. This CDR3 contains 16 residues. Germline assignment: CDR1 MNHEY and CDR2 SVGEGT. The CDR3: CASSPIETRGNPEAFF. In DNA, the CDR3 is TGTGCCAGCAGCCCTATTGAAACGAGGGGGAATCCTGAAGCTTTCTTT.

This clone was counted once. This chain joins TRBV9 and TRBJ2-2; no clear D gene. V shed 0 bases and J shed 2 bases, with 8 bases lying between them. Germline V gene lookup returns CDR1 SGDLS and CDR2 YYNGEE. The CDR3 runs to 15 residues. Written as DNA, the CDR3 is TGTGCCAGCAGCGTAGGAACTATTAACACCGGGGAGCTGTTTTTT. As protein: CASSVGTINTGELFF.

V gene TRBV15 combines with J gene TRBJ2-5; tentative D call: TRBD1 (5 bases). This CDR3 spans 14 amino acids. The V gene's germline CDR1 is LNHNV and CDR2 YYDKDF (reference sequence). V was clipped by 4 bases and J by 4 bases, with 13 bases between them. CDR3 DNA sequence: TGTGCCACCAGCATGAAGGGGTCGGGAGAGACCCAGTACTTC. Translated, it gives CATSMKGSGETQYF.

The CDR3 loop is CASRFIAGGSTDTQYF. Here the CDR3 DNA reads TGTGCCAGCAGGTTTATAGCGGGAGGAAGCACAGATACGCAGTATTTT. The V call is TRBV5-8, the J call TRBJ2-3, with 10 bases identical to TRBD2. Trimming removed 5 bases from V and 0 bases from J; junction bases left unmatched: 6. The CDR3 contains 16 residues. CDR1 and CDR2 from the germline V gene are SGHTS and YDEGEE.

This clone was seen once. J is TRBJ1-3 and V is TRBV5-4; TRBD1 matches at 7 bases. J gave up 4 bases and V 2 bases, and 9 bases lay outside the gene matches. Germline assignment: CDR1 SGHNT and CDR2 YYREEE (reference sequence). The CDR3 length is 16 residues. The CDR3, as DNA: TGTGCCAGCAGCTTACTAGAGGGGGCATCCGGAAACACCATATATTTT. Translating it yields CASSLLEGASGNTIYF.

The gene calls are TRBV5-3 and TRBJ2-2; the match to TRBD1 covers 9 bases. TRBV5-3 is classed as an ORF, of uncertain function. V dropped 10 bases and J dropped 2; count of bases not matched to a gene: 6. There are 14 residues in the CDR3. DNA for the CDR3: TGTGCCGGTCAGGACAGGGGTAACACCGGGGAGCTGTTTTTT. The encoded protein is CAGQDRGNTGELFF.

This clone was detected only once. CDR3 nucleotides: TGTGCCAGCAGCCAAGATGCAGGGAAAGAGACCCAGTACTTC. Amino acids: CASSQDAGKETQYF. The gene calls are TRBV4-2 and TRBJ2-5; D is possibly TRBD1 (5 bases). V lost 0 bases to trimming and J lost 3 bases, with 8 bases between them. Germline CDR1 LGHNA, CDR2 YNFKEQ. This CDR3 spans 14 amino acids.

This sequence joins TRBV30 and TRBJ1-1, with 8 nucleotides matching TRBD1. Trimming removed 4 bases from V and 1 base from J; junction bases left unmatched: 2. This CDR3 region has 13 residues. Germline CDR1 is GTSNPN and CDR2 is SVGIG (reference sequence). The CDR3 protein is CAWTGTGNTEAFF. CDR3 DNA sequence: TGTGCCTGGACCGGGACAGGGAACACTGAAGCTTTCTTT. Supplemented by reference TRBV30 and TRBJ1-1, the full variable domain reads SQTIHQWPATLVQPVGSPLSLECTVEGTSNPNLYWYRQAAGRGLQLLFYSVGIGQISSEVPQNLSASRPQDRQFILSSKKLLLSDSGFYLCAWTGTGNTEAFFGQGTRLTVV.

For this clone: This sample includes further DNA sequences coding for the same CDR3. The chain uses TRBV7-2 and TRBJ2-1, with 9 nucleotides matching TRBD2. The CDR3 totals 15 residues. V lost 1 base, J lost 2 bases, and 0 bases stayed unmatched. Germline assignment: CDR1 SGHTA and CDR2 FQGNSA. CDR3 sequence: CASSLVAGAYNEQFF. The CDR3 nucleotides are TGTGCCAGCAGCTTAGTAGCGGGGGCCTACAATGAGCAGTTCTTC.

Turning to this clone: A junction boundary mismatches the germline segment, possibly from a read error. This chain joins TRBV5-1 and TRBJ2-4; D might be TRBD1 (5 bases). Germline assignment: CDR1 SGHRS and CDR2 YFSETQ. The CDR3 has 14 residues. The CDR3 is CASSVGETKNIQYF. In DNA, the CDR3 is TGTGCCAGCAGTGTAGGGGAAACCAAAAACATTCAGTACTTC.

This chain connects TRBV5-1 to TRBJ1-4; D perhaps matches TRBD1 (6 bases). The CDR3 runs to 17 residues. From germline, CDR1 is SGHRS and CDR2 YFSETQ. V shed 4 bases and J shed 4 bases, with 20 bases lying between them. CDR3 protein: CASSDGSSGELNEKLFF. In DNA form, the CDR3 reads TGCGCCAGCAGCGATGGATCCTCAGGGGAGCTTAATGAAAAACTGTTTTTT. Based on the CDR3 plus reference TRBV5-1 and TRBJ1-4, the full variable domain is KAGVTQTPRYLIKTRGQQVTLSCSPISGHRSVSWYQQTPGQGLQFLFEYFSETQRNKGNFPGRFSGRQFSNSRSEMNVSTLELGDSALYLCASSDGSSGELNEKLFFGSGTQLSVL.

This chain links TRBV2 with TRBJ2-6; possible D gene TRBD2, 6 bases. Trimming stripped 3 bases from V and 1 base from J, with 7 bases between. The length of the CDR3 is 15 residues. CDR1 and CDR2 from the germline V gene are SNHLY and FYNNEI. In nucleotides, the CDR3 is TGTGCCAGCAGTGAGGAGGGGTCTGGGGCCAACGTCCTGACTTTC. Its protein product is CASSEEGSGANVLTF.

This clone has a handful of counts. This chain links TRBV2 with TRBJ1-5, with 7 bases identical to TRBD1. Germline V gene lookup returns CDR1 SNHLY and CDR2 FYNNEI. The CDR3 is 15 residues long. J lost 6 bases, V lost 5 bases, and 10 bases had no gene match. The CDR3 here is CASSNRGMVGQPQHF. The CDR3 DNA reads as TGTGCCAGCAGTAACAGGGGAATGGTGGGTCAGCCCCAGCATTTT. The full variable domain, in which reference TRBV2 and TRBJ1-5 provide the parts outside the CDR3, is EPEVTQTPSHQVTQMGQEVILRCVPISNHLYFYWYRQILGQKVEFLVSFYNNEISEKSEIFDDQFSVERPDGSNFTLKIRSTKLEDSAMYFCASSNRGMVGQPQHFGDGTRLSIL.

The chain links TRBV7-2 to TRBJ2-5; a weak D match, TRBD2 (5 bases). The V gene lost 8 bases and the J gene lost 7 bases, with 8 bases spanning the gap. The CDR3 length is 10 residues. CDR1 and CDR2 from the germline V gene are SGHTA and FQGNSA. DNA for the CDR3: TGTGCCAGCGGGCGGGCGACCCAGTACTTC. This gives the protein CASGRATQYF.

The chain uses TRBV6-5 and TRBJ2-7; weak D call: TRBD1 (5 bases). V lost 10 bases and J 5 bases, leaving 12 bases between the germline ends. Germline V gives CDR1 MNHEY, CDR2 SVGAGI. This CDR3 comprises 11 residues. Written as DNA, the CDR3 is TGTGCCACCAGACAGAGTAACGAGCAGTACTTC. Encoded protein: CATRQSNEQYF.

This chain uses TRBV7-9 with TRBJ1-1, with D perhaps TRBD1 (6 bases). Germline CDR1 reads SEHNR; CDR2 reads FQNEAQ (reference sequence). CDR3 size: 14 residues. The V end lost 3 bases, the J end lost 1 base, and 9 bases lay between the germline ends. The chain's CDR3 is CASSFGGRNTEAFF. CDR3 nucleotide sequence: TGTGCCAGCAGCTTCGGGGGGCGGAACACTGAAGCTTTCTTT. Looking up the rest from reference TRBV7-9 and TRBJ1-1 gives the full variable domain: DTGVSQNPRHKITKRGQNVTFRCDPISEHNRLYWYRQTLGQGPEFLTYFQNEAQLEKSRLLSDRFSAERPKGSFSTLEIQRTEQGDSAMYLCASSFGGRNTEAFFGQGTRLTVV.

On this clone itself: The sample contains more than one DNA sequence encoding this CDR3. As DNA, the CDR3 is TGTGCCAGCAGTGAAGCGACAGGGCGGGACACTGAAGCTTTCTTT. As protein: CASSEATGRDTEAFF. The J gene is TRBJ1-1, the V gene TRBV2; 7 nucleotides agree with TRBD1. CDR3 length: 15 residues. Looked up from germline, CDR1 is SNHLY and CDR2 is FYNNEI. The trim removed 0 bases at V and 3 bases at J, leaving 4 bases unmatched.

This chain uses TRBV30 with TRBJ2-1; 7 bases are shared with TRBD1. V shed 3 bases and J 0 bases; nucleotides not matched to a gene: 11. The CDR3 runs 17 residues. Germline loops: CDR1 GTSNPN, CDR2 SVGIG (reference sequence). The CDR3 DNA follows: TGTGCCTGGAGGACTACAGGGGCGAAAAGCTCCTACAATGAGCAGTTCTTC. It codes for CAWRTTGAKSSYNEQFF.